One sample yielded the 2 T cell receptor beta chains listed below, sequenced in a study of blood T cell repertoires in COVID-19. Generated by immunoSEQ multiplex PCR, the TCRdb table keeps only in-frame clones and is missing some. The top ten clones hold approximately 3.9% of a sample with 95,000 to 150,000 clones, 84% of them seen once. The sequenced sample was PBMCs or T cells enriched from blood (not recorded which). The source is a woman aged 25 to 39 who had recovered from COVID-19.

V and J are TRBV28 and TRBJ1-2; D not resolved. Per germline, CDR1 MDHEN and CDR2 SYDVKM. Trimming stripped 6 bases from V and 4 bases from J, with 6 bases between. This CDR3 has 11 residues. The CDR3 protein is CASSAGYGYTF. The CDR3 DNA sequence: TGTGCCAGCAGCGCCGGCTATGGCTACACCTTC.

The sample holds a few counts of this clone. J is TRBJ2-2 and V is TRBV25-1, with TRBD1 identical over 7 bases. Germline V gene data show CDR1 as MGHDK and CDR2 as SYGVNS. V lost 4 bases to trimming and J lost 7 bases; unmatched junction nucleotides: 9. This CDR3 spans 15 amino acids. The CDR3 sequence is CASSGEVQGIGELFF. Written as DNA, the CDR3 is TGTGCCAGCAGTGGGGAAGTACAGGGGATCGGGGAGCTGTTTTTT.